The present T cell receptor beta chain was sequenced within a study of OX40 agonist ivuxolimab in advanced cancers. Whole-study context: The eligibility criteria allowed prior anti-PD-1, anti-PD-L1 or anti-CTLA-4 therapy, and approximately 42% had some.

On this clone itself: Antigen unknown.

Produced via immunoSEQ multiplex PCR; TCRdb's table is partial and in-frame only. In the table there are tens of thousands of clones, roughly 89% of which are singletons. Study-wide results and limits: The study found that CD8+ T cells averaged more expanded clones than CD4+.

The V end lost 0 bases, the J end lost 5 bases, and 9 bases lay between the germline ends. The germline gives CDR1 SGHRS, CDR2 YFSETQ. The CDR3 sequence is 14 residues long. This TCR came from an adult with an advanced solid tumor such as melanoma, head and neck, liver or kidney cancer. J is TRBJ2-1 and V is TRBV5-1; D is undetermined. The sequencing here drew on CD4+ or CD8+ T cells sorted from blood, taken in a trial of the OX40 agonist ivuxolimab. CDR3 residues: CASSLDRTDNEQFF. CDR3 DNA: TGCGCCAGCAGCTTGGACCGGACCGACAATGAGCAGTTCTTC.